A selection of T cell receptor beta chains follows, all from one sample in a study of T-cell reconstitution after alpha-beta-depleted transplantation in children. TCRdb itself ran the PCR reads through MiXCR, one entry per CDR3 protein. Of around 100,000 distinct CDR3 sequences detected, around a tenth appear once; the ten largest clones hold 30% to 35%. The source material was PBMCs, sampled before TCRalphabeta/CD19-depleted stem cell transplant. The receptor source for this set is a boy aged 2 to 10 with acute lymphoblastic leukemia, due to receive a stem cell transplant. The CDR3 runs from the conserved cysteine through the conserved F or W. D genes are given only for firm matches. Where a row states a size, it is once, few, many or the class of an expanded clone; other rows omit it.

>TRBV5-1|.|.|TRBJ2-1
CASSRSDLRLAAYNEQFF
TGCGCCAGCAGCCGATCAGATCTTCGGCTAGCAGCCTACAATGAGCAGTTCTTC
>TRBV19|few|.|TRBJ1-1
CASSPGQWGGTEAFF
TGTGCCAGTAGCCCTGGGCAGTGGGGTGGCACTGAAGCTTTCTTT
>TRBV5-1|many|.|TRBJ2-1
CASSLDSSYNEQFF
TGTGCCAGCAGCTTGGACAGCTCCTACAATGAGCAGTTCTTC
>TRBV4-2|.|TRBD2|TRBJ2-2
CASSQDGGRAFGELFF
TGTGCCAGCAGCCAAGACGGTGGGAGGGCCTTCGGGGAGCTGTTTTTT
>TRBV29-1|many|TRBD2|TRBJ2-7
CSVSPGGSSYEQYF
TGCAGCGTTTCCCCGGGGGGGTCGTCCTACGAGCAGTACTTC
>TRBV5-6|.|.|TRBJ2-1
CASSLPIGVQFF
TGTGCCAGCAGCTTACCTATTGGTGTGCAGTTCTTC
>TRBV5-1|many|.|TRBJ2-1
CASSLEGRREQFF
TGCGCCAGCAGCTTGGAAGGCCGGAGGGAGCAGTTCTTC
>TRBV5-1|few|.|TRBJ1-1
CASSLVPGANTEAFF
TGCGCCAGCAGCTTGGTCCCCGGGGCGAACACTGAAGCTTTCTTT
>TRBV3-1|few|.|TRBJ1-2
CASSQERDYGYTF
TGTGCCAGCAGCCAAGAAAGGGACTATGGCTACACCTTC
>TRBV5-1|.|.|TRBJ2-2
CASSPSGRAAVSHGELFF
TGCGCCAGCAGCCCCTCGGGCAGGGCAGCAGTCTCTCACGGGGAGCTGTTTTTT
>TRBV12-3/TRBV12-4|.|TRBD2|TRBJ2-5
CASSPGLAIETQYF
TGTGCCAGCAGTCCGGGACTAGCGATCGAGACCCAGTACTTC
>TRBV5-1|.|TRBD2|TRBJ2-5
CASSPPSGRAGGETQYF
TGCGCCAGCAGCCCCCCTAGCGGGAGGGCCGGAGGGGAGACCCAGTACTTC
>TRBV29-1|.|.|TRBJ1-2
CSVEHYGYTF
TGCAGCGTTGAACACTATGGCTACACCTTC
>TRBV20-1|many|TRBD2|TRBJ2-3
CSARDYRPYSGSTDTQYF
TGCAGTGCTAGAGATTACCGTCCATATAGCGGGAGTACAGATACGCAGTATTTT
>TRBV2|many|TRBD1|TRBJ2-7
CASRRDSNQYF
TGTGCCAGCCGCCGGGACAGCAATCAGTACTTC
>TRBV7-6|few|TRBD2|TRBJ2-3
CASSPRGGGEDTQYF
TGTGCCAGCAGCCCAAGGGGCGGGGGGGAAGATACGCAGTATTTT
>TRBV6-2/TRBV6-3|few|TRBD2|TRBJ2-7
CASSPVQIARGGSEQYF
TGTGCCAGCAGCCCTGTCCAGATCGCACGGGGAGGGAGCGAGCAGTACTTC
>TRBV27|.|.|TRBJ2-5
CASSSGAAYQETQYF
TGTGCCAGCAGTTCCGGAGCGGCGTACCAAGAGACCCAGTACTTC
>TRBV4-1|many|TRBD2|TRBJ2-1
CASSRGLAEGNEQFF
TGCGCCAGCAGCCGCGGACTAGCGGAAGGGAATGAGCAGTTCTTC
>TRBV4-1|few|TRBD1|TRBJ2-7
CASSRATGLAGYEQYF
TGCGCCAGCAGCCGGGCGACAGGGTTGGCGGGCTACGAGCAGTACTTC
>TRBV5-6|many|.|TRBJ2-5
CASSLRGGETQYF
TGTGCCAGCAGCTTGCGAGGGGGGGAGACCCAGTACTTC
>TRBV20-1|.|.|TRBJ2-7
CSARGDGPYEQYF
TGCAGTGCTAGAGGTGACGGGCCCTACGAGCAGTACTTC
>TRBV7-2|few|TRBD2|TRBJ2-1
CASSLRAAGSYNEQFF
TGTGCCAGCAGCTTAAGGGCAGCGGGGTCCTACAATGAGCAGTTCTTC
>TRBV20-1|many|TRBD2|TRBJ2-1
CSAHRAGDYNEQFF
TGCAGTGCCCACCGGGCGGGAGACTACAATGAGCAGTTCTTC
>TRBV20-1|many|TRBD2|TRBJ2-7
CSASMAGERYEQYF
TGCAGTGCTAGTATGGCGGGAGAACGCTACGAGCAGTACTTC
>TRBV12-3/TRBV12-4|.|.|TRBJ2-7
CASSTQLYEQYF
TGTGCCAGCAGTACACAGCTCTACGAGCAGTACTTC
>TRBV20-1|few|.|TRBJ1-5
CSASAGDDQPQHF
TGCAGTGCTAGTGCCGGGGACGATCAGCCCCAGCATTTT
>TRBV7-8|.|TRBD2|TRBJ2-1
CASSPKREGRNEQFF
TGTGCCAGCAGCCCTAAGCGGGAGGGCCGCAATGAGCAGTTCTTC
>TRBV12-3/TRBV12-4|few|.|TRBJ2-1
CASRLMGGPATQFF
TGTGCCAGCAGACTCATGGGGGGTCCCGCGACGCAGTTCTTC
>TRBV20-1|many|.|TRBJ1-4
CSARDRVRALFF
TGCAGTGCTAGAGATCGGGTCAGGGCGTTGTTTTTT
>TRBV5-5|.|.|TRBJ2-5
CASGLWGEGETQYF
TGTGCCAGCGGCTTGTGGGGAGAAGGAGAGACCCAGTACTTC
>TRBV7-8|.|TRBD2|TRBJ2-5
CASSLSGRRETQYF
TGTGCCAGCTCCTTGAGCGGGAGGAGAGAGACCCAGTACTTC
>TRBV7-7|many|.|TRBJ2-7
CASSLNLGSDEQYF
TGTGCCAGCAGCTTAAATCTTGGGTCGGACGAGCAGTACTTC
>TRBV4-2|few|.|TRBJ2-2
CASSQGNLAQNTGELFF
TGTGCCAGCAGCCAAGGGAACCTAGCCCAAAACACCGGGGAGCTGTTTTTT
>TRBV7-2|.|TRBD1|TRBJ1-2
CASSSDYSTGTFSGYTF
TGTGCCAGCAGCTCGGACTACTCGACAGGGACCTTCTCTGGCTACACCTTC
>TRBV7-9|many|.|TRBJ1-4
CASSPTTGSKLFF
TGTGCCAGCAGCCCGACAACAGGGTCTAAACTGTTTTTT
>TRBV20-1|few|.|TRBJ1-5
CSATRSGSYSNQPQHF
TGCAGTGCCACCAGGTCGGGCTCATATAGCAATCAGCCCCAGCATTTT
>TRBV6-2/TRBV6-3|few|TRBD2|TRBJ2-7
CASSPPGRLAGVLRTSEQYF
TGTGCCAGCAGCCCCCCAGGGCGACTAGCGGGAGTTTTGAGGACTAGCGAGCAGTACTTC
>TRBV27|many|TRBD1|TRBJ2-7
CASSRRPGGYEQYF
TGTGCCAGCAGCCGACGCCCAGGGGGCTACGAGCAGTACTTC
>TRBV7-8|few|.|TRBJ2-7
CASSFPPQVQKGYEQYF
TGTGCCAGCAGCTTCCCCCCACAGGTCCAAAAGGGGTACGAGCAGTACTTC
>TRBV2|few|TRBD2|TRBJ2-1
CASSVLAGGPNEQFF
TGTGCCAGCAGTGTTCTAGCGGGAGGGCCCAATGAGCAGTTCTTC
>TRBV18|.|.|TRBJ2-1
CASSPLPGNEQFF
TGTGCCAGCTCACCACTGCCGGGCAATGAGCAGTTCTTC
>TRBV19|few|.|TRBJ2-3
CARSTDTQYF
TGTGCCAGGAGCACAGATACGCAGTATTTT
>TRBV7-6|.|TRBD2|TRBJ2-3
CASSPQRGDTDTQYF
TGTGCCAGCAGCCCTCAGCGGGGAGACACAGATACGCAGTATTTT
>TRBV20-1|.|.|TRBJ2-7
CSAKSRAFGEQYF
TGCAGTGCTAAAAGCAGGGCGTTCGGCGAGCAGTACTTC
>TRBV29-1|few|.|TRBJ2-5
CSVGAGETQYF
TGCAGCGTCGGAGCAGGGGAGACCCAGTACTTC
>TRBV5-1|.|TRBD2|TRBJ2-7
CASSLGLAGGPRHEQYF
TGCGCCAGCAGCTTGGGTCTAGCGGGAGGGCCTCGGCACGAGCAGTACTTC
>TRBV2|.|TRBD1|TRBJ2-2
CASSRQDRRSGELFF
TGTGCCAGCAGTCGTCAGGACAGGCGATCCGGGGAGCTGTTTTTT
>TRBV7-6|many|TRBD2|TRBJ2-3
CASSSARDGGSVDTQYF
TGTGCCAGCAGCTCAGCCAGGGACGGCGGGAGTGTCGATACGCAGTATTTT
>TRBV5-5|.|TRBD1|TRBJ1-2
CASSAGQGYGYTF
TGTGCCAGCAGCGCAGGACAGGGGTATGGCTACACCTTC
>TRBV29-1|once|.|TRBJ2-3
CSAGPDNTDTQYF
TGCAGCGCGGGACCGGACAACACAGATACGCAGTATTTT
>TRBV10-3|.|TRBD2|TRBJ2-1
CAISDSGRAINEQFF
TGTGCCATCAGTGATAGCGGGAGGGCCATCAATGAGCAGTTCTTC
>TRBV7-6|few|.|TRBJ1-1
CASSRDIRTEAFF
TGTGCCAGCAGCCGCGACATTCGAACTGAAGCTTTCTTT